What follows describes a single T cell receptor (beta chain). What antigen it recognizes has not been identified. Qualities for individual bases were not recorded, and no much larger clone is one base off. The trial excluded patients who had a history of autoimmune disease or were on systemic immunosuppression. In every dose cohort, peripheral blood was drawn for TCR sequencing at baseline, cycle 4 day 1, and cycle 7 day 1. The samples were taken from a phase I, first-in-human, multicenter, open-label dose-escalation trial of ivuxolimab. Adults with locally advanced or metastatic melanoma, renal cell, hepatocellular, or head and neck squamous cell carcinoma were enrolled in the trial. Before TCR sequencing, CD4+ T cells and CD8+ T cells were sorted from peripheral blood as separate populations. This entry is derived from a study of OX40 agonist ivuxolimab in advanced cancers. About the full investigation: Ivuxolimab was an agonistic, fully human IgG2 monoclonal antibody directed against OX40 (CD134), a costimulatory receptor. Intravenous ivuxolimab was administered to patients every 2 weeks at six dose levels: 0.01, 0.1, 0.3, 1.5, 3 and 10 mg/kg. Among the approximately 50 dose-escalation patients, approximately 20 had hepatocellular carcinoma, approximately 15 melanoma, 9 renal cell carcinoma and 9 head and neck cancer. A male proportion of nearly 85% and a mean age of 60 years, ranging from roughly 20 to 80, were recorded for the dose-escalation cohort. Patients were allowed to have had prior anti-PD-1, anti-PD-L1 or anti-CTLA-4 therapy, and approximately 40% of the dose-escalation patients had been treated with checkpoint inhibitors. Three dose-escalation patients achieved partial responses, one with hepatocellular carcinoma and two with cutaneous melanoma. Peripheral TCRbeta sequencing was intended to test whether TCR sequence diversity was altered and clonal T-cell expansion was caused by ivuxolimab. The monotherapy dose-escalation portion (N of about 50 patients) of the phase I ivuxolimab trial is reported in the paper. What the study reported, not specific to this receptor: Low levels of normalized T-cell clonal expansion were also shown by some nonresponding patients. Partial responders in the 0.1-3.0 mg/kg groups had among the lowest normalized peripheral clonal expansion, especially among CD8+ T cells. After ivuxolimab, CD8+ T cells had more expanded clones than CD4+ T cells on average. The antigen specificity of the clonally expanded peripheral T cells was not determined. At doses of 0.1 to 3.0 mg/kg, clonal expansion of both CD4+ and CD8+ blood T cells was observed from baseline to week 6.

To sequence the TCRbeta CDR3 region, genomic DNA was isolated from the sorted cells. The immunoSEQ Assay was used for sequencing of TCRbeta CDR3 regions. Sourced from immuneACCESS, this table was stored by TCRdb with only in-frame sequences that have V and J called. A share of the clones is absent; for the studies checked, an unresolved V gene accounts for under half, and the remainder has no known explanation. Across this sample there are around 27,000 clones, with approximately 90% seen only once. The ten most abundant clones make up roughly 22% of the sample. CDR1 SEHNR and CDR2 FQNEAQ are derived from the germline V gene (reference sequence). The CDR3 sequence holds 13 residues, the cysteine and phenylalanine included. The read is trimmed to its CDR3 DNA, 39 bases read in frame from base 1.

The sample in question was CD4+ or CD8+ T cells sorted from blood, obtained in a trial of the OX40 agonist ivuxolimab. This sequence uses TRBV7-9 and TRBJ2-7, with no confident D gene call. The TCR sequence derives from an adult with an advanced solid tumor such as melanoma, head and neck, liver or kidney cancer. The CDR3 reads CVQQNSLRYEQYF. The bases read TGTGTCCAGCAGAATTCCCTCCGTTACGAGCAGTACTTC.